The source of this T cell receptor (beta chain) is a study of tumor-infiltrating lymphocytes in primary liver carcinoma. TCR beta cDNA was made from roughly 450 ng total RNA with a constant-region primer. Investigators got TCR beta libraries out of three nested multiplex PCR rounds, done with slightly modified ARM-PCR. TRBV1-TRBV30 forward primers paired with a C-beta reverse primer were used in the first two PCR rounds, which ran roughly 9 cycles each. TCRdb re-called the multiplex PCR reads through MiXCR, storing one row per CDR3 protein. The data show some 180,000 distinct CDR3 sequences, 60% seen once. Unsorted whole blood served as the source of blood RNA, and germline DNA was extracted as well. With 0 bases removed from V and 6 bases from J, the gap between germline ends came to 9 bases. The CDR3 sequence is 12 residues long. From germline, CDR1 is SQVTM and CDR2 ANQGSEA.

This TCR derives from a man between 40 and 49 years old with primary liver carcinoma and hepatitis B virus infection. The rearrangement joins TRBV29-1 to TRBJ2-7, with D perhaps matching TRBD2 (5 bases). The sample taken for sequencing was peripheral blood. CDR3 coding DNA: TGCAGCGTTGAAGATGCGGGCAGCGAGCAGTACTTC. As protein: CSVEDAGSEQYF.